The 25 T cell receptor beta chains reported below all come from one sample, sequenced in a study of cytomegalovirus exposure and HLA in healthy donors (dated by TCRdb to 2016 to 2017). Libraries came from the immunoSEQ multiplex PCR assay. For the multiplex PCR, a mixture combining 60 forward primers for TCR Vbeta segments and 13 reverse primers for TCR Jbeta segments was used. What TCRdb holds here is the immuneACCESS table cut down to in-frame rearrangements. Part of the clones is not present; checked against another copy, under half of the missing clones reflect an unresolved V gene, and the others are unexplained. This sample comprises around 100,000 clones, around 77% of them detected only once. The ten largest clonotypes hold about 5.4% of the sample. Sequencing input: PBMCs. These receptors all come from a woman under 40 in good health and CMV-seropositive.

The CDR3 region is CASQSHPGSGRGANVLTF. The CDR3 nucleotides are TGTGCCAGCCAAAGTCATCCGGGGAGTGGAAGGGGGGCCAACGTCCTGACTTTC. V gene TRBV5-5 combines with J gene TRBJ2-6; a possible D gene is TRBD2 (5 bases). Between the trimmed V and J ends, which lost 7 bases and 4 bases, there was a span of 24 bases. Germline-derived CDR1 and CDR2 are SGHKS and YYEKEE (reference sequence). This CDR3 contains 18 residues.

Only one count was recorded for this clone. V usage is TRBV14 and J usage is TRBJ2-2; D is perhaps TRBD1 (6 bases). Trimming cost V 0 bases and J 4 bases, with 12 bases left between them. The CDR3 runs 16 residues. CDR1 and CDR2 from the germline V gene are SGHDN and FVKESK. The CDR3 region is CASSQDLGHLTGELFF. The CDR3 coding sequence is TGTGCCAGCAGCCAAGATCTGGGACACCTCACCGGGGAGCTGTTTTTT. Full variable domain (outside the CDR3, taken from reference TRBV14 and TRBJ2-2): EAGVTQFPSHSVIEKGQTVTLRCDPISGHDNLYWYRRVMGKEIKFLLHFVKESKQDESGMPNNRFLAERTGGTYSTLKVQPAELEDSGVYFCASSQDLGHLTGELFFGEGSRLTVL.

The rearrangement links TRBV6-5 to TRBJ2-7, with 12 positions matching TRBD2. Trimming took 5 bases from V and 2 from J; bases not matched to a gene: 4. The CDR3 runs 15 residues. Per germline, CDR1 MNHEY and CDR2 SVGAGI. The CDR3 region has the DNA TGTGCCAGCAGTAAAGGACTAGCGGGGACCTACGAGCAGTACTTC. Amino acids: CASSKGLAGTYEQYF.

This clone was seen a handful of times. The genes are TRBV4-2 and TRBJ1-1; D gene ambiguous. From germline, CDR1 is LGHNA and CDR2 YNFKEQ. The CDR3 spans 14 residues. The ends were cut back, 0 bases at V and 4 bases at J, with 9 bases in the middle. The CDR3 protein is CASSQDPRGTEAFF. The CDR3 region has the DNA TGTGCCAGCAGCCAAGATCCTAGAGGCACTGAAGCTTTCTTT.

The chain links TRBV2 to TRBJ2-7; D gene ambiguous. Trimming cost V 6 bases and J 3 bases, with 12 bases left between them. The germline CDR1 and CDR2 sequences are SNHLY and FYNNEI. This CDR3 has 13 residues. The chain's CDR3 is CASRESLNYEQYF. As DNA, the CDR3 is TGTGCCAGCAGGGAAAGTCTAAACTACGAGCAGTACTTC.

The gene calls are TRBV9 and TRBJ2-7; D is uncertain. The germline CDR1 and CDR2 sequences are SGDLS and YYNGEE. The V and J ends lost 4 bases and 2 bases respectively, with 13 bases between them. This CDR3 is built from 14 residues. In DNA, the CDR3 is TGTGCCAGCAGCCCTCAAATCAGTGCCTACGAGCAGTACTTC. Translation: CASSPQISAYEQYF.

This clone was recorded a few times. The gene calls are TRBV4-1 and TRBJ2-1; no firm D call. V dropped 1 base and J dropped 3 bases, with 13 bases sitting between them. CDR3 length: 16 amino acids. Per germline, CDR1 MGHRA and CDR2 YSYEKL. CDR3 DNA: TGCGCCAGCAGCCAAGGCCTCCGAACAGTCTACAATGAGCAGTTCTTC. This codes for CASSQGLRTVYNEQFF.

The V gene is TRBV19, the J gene TRBJ1-5; possible D gene TRBD1, 5 bases. The CDR3 has 21 residues. Germline V CDR1 and CDR2: LNHDA, SQIVND (reference sequence). V was trimmed by 0 bases and J by 0 bases, leaving 24 bases between them. CDR3 amino acids: CASSIELGARLALSSNQPQHF. For the CDR3, the DNA is TGTGCCAGTAGTATAGAATTAGGGGCCAGGTTAGCCTTATCTAGCAATCAGCCCCAGCATTTT.

The sample holds a few counts of this clone. The chain combines TRBV19 with TRBJ2-7; TRBD1 might be the D (5 bases). This CDR3 contains 14 residues. CDR1 and CDR2 (germline): LNHDA, SQIVND (reference sequence). V was clipped by 5 bases and J by 2 bases, with 13 bases between them. CDR3 protein: CASSQQDGPYEQYF. In nucleotides, the CDR3 is TGTGCCAGTAGTCAACAGGACGGACCCTACGAGCAGTACTTC.

The chain has TRBV11-2 and TRBJ2-1; 7 nucleotides align to TRBD1. The CDR3 has 13 residues. Unmatched junction bases numbered 6, after V lost 10 bases and J lost 3 bases. CDR1 and CDR2 from the germline V gene are SGHAT and FQNNGV. The CDR3 protein is CATLDRRYNEQFF. The CDR3 coding sequence is TGTGCCACCTTGGACAGGCGCTACAATGAGCAGTTCTTC.

This sequence joins TRBV2 and TRBJ1-3; no reliable D call. V lost 11 bases and J lost 4, with 21 bases in between. The CDR3 totals 15 residues. Germline assignment: CDR1 SNHLY and CDR2 FYNNEI. Written as DNA, the CDR3 is TGTGCCCTAAGAGAGGGCATGGAAAGGGGAAACACCATATATTTT. Residues: CALREGMERGNTIYF.

The chain uses TRBV10-2 and TRBJ2-3; 11 bases are a match to TRBD2. With V trimmed by 7 bases and J by 7 bases, 13 bases remained unmatched. This CDR3 is built from 16 residues. Germline CDR1 is WSHSY and CDR2 is SAAADI. CDR3 bases: TGCGCCAGCATCCAGCCTCTAGCGGGAGGCACGAATACGCAGTATTTT. Translated, it gives CASIQPLAGGTNTQYF.

V is TRBV19 and J is TRBJ2-7; TRBD2 aligns across 11 bases. The CDR3 has 14 amino acids. Trimming removed 5 bases from V and 3 bases from J; junction bases left unmatched: 3. In germline, CDR1 is LNHDA, CDR2 SQIVND (reference sequence). This chain's CDR3 is CASSVAGGLYEQYF. The CDR3 nucleotides are TGTGCCAGTAGTGTAGCGGGAGGGCTCTACGAGCAGTACTTC.

The chain employs TRBV27 and TRBJ2-1; the match to TRBD2 covers 12 bases. CDR3 length equals 17 residues. Germline V CDR1 and CDR2: MNHEY, SMNVEV (reference sequence). V gave up 4 bases and J gave up 1 base; unmatched junction bases: 5. The CDR3 spells CASSSRTSGKSYNEQFF. The CDR3, as DNA: TGTGCCAGCAGTTCCCGGACTAGCGGGAAGTCCTACAATGAGCAGTTCTTC.

This chain connects TRBV7-6 to TRBJ2-1, with a tentative D call TRBD2 (7 bases). Germline V gene lookup returns CDR1 SGHVS and CDR2 FNYEAQ. The CDR3 extends over 17 amino acids. Trimming took off 6 bases at V and 4 bases at J, with 22 bases between the two ends. CDR3 nucleotides: TGTGCCAGCAGTTCTTTGACGGCGGGGGCCTTTTACAATGAGCAGTTCTTC. This sequence encodes CASSSLTAGAFYNEQFF.

This sequence joins TRBV12-5 and TRBJ2-7, with 9 bases lining up with TRBD2. The J segment lost 0 bases and the V segment lost 6 bases, leaving 9 bases of the junction unmatched. Germline CDR1 reads LGHNT; CDR2 reads FRNRAP. The CDR3 consists of 16 residues. Written as DNA, the CDR3 is TGTGCTAGTGGCTCCTCTAGCGGGACAGTCTCCTACGAGCAGTACTTC. Its translation: CASGSSSGTVSYEQYF.

The chain recombines TRBV9 with TRBJ2-5; D may be TRBD1 (5 bases). The length of the CDR3 is 15 residues. Germline CDR1 reads SGDLS; CDR2 reads YYNGEE. The V gene lost 0 bases and the J gene lost 5 bases, with 14 bases spanning the gap. The CDR3 DNA follows: TGTGCCAGCAGCGTAGAGGGGAACCCTTTGGAGACCCAGTACTTC. It translates to CASSVEGNPLETQYF.

The J gene is TRBJ1-2, the V gene TRBV12-5; 7 positions agree with TRBD1. V lost 5 bases, J lost 2 bases, and 5 bases stayed unmatched. CDR1 and CDR2 from the germline V gene are LGHNT and FRNRAP. CDR3 length equals 14 residues. In DNA form, the CDR3 reads TGTGCTAGTGGTCTGGGACAGAAGAACTATGGCTACACCTTC. Its translation: CASGLGQKNYGYTF.

V usage is TRBV19 and J usage is TRBJ2-7, with 12 bases identical to TRBD2. This CDR3 is 15 amino acids long. V lost 5 bases and J lost 4; bases outside the gene matches: 6. CDR1 is LNHDA, CDR2 SQIVND, per germline (reference sequence). In DNA form, the CDR3 reads TGTGCCAGTAGTGGGGGACTAGCGGGCTGGTACGAGCAGTACTTC. Protein product: CASSGGLAGWYEQYF. The full variable domain, in which reference TRBV19 and TRBJ2-7 provide the parts outside the CDR3, is DGGITQSPKYLFRKEGQNVTLSCEQNLNHDAMYWYRQDPGQGLRLIYYSQIVNDFQKGDIAEGYSVSREKKESFPLTVTSAQKNPTAFYLCASSGGLAGWYEQYFGPGTRLTVT.

J is TRBJ1-2 and V is TRBV2; no firm D call. The germline gives CDR1 SNHLY, CDR2 FYNNEI. CDR3 length equals 12 residues. V was pared by 6 bases and J by 2 bases, with 7 bases between. This CDR3 reads CASRTANYGYTF. The CDR3 nucleotides read TGTGCCAGCAGAACAGCAAACTATGGCTACACCTTC.

The chain couples TRBV5-6 to TRBJ2-5; TRBD1 aligns across 9 bases. CDR1 SGHDT and CDR2 YYEEEE come from the germline V gene. The CDR3 totals 15 residues. The junction had 8 bases not matched to a gene; V was cut back by 3 bases and J by 5 bases. Here the CDR3 DNA reads TGTGCCAGCAGCTACCGGGACAGGGCTACGGAGACCCAGTACTTC. This sequence encodes CASSYRDRATETQYF. Full variable domain (outside the CDR3, taken from reference TRBV5-6 and TRBJ2-5): DAGVTQSPTHLIKTRGQQVTLRCSPKSGHDTVSWYQQALGQGPQFIFQYYEEEERQRGNFPDRFSGHQFPNYSSELNVNALLLGDSALYLCASSYRDRATETQYFGPGTRLLVL.

The genes are TRBV6-5 and TRBJ2-2; 11 nucleotides match TRBD2. The germline V gene has CDR1 MNHEY and CDR2 SVGAGI. There are 15 residues in the CDR3. V lost 6 bases to trimming and J lost 1 base; unmatched junction nucleotides: 1. The CDR3 protein is CASRLAGGNTGELFF. In DNA form, the CDR3 reads TGTGCCAGCAGGCTAGCGGGGGGGAACACCGGGGAGCTGTTTTTT.

The J gene is TRBJ1-5, the V gene TRBV11-2, with 11 bases lining up with TRBD1. The CDR3 totals 17 residues. Germline values: CDR1 SGHAT, CDR2 FQNNGV. V shed 1 base, J shed 5 bases, and the junction held 7 bases outside the gene matches. CDR3 region: CASSLGNPGQGDQPQHF. CDR3 coding DNA: TGTGCCAGCAGCTTAGGGAACCCGGGACAGGGGGATCAGCCCCAGCATTTT.

The CDR3 is CASSPPWLAGGSGGLYNEQFF. CDR3 DNA: TGTGCCAGCTCACCCCCTTGGTTAGCGGGAGGCTCAGGGGGCCTTTACAATGAGCAGTTCTTC. V gene TRBV18 combines with J gene TRBJ2-1; 10 bases map to TRBD2. There are 21 residues in the CDR3. The V gene end was trimmed by 3 bases and the J gene end by 4 bases; junction bases not matched to a gene: 21. CDR1 KGHSH and CDR2 LQKENI come from the germline V gene.

The V and J genes are TRBV30 and TRBJ2-2; D is uncertain. This CDR3 has 12 amino acids. In germline, CDR1 is GTSNPN, CDR2 SVGIG (reference sequence). Written as DNA, the CDR3 is TGTAAGATCCTATCGAACACCGGGGAGCTGTTTTTT. The encoded protein is CKILSNTGELFF.